This record concerns one T cell receptor beta chain sequence. Its target is unknown. This sample is part of a study of cytomegalovirus exposure and HLA in healthy donors. Study-level results: Serostatus for CMV was the only available immune exposure information. Some public TCRs appeared in many individuals, while most sequences were rare. Trimming of TCR beta V- and J-genes showed a link, identified in a later analysis, to a missense DCLRE1C variant.

Germline CDR1 is KGHSH and CDR2 is LQKENI. The CDR3 is 12 amino acids. Between the trimmed V and J ends, which lost 3 bases and 0 bases, there was a span of 2 bases. Primers for the PCR totalled 60 Vbeta and 13 Jbeta. The method was immunoSEQ multiplex PCR; TCRdb's version includes in-frame clones alone and lacks a portion of them. The sample has 150,000 to 200,000 clones; around 80% are singletons. The TCR was taken from a man younger than 30 in good health and CMV-seronegative. The material sequenced was PBMCs. V gene TRBV18 combines with J gene TRBJ2-5; D ambiguous. The CDR3 protein is CASSPNQETQYF. The CDR3 DNA sequence: TGTGCCAGCTCACCCAACCAAGAGACCCAGTACTTC.